The 22 T cell receptor beta chains reported below all come from one sample, sequenced in a study of blood T cell repertoires in COVID-19. Using immunoSEQ multiplex PCR, the repertoire was profiled, and TCRdb retains in-frame clones only, with some absent. This sample has about 140,000 clones; roughly 76% occur once, and the top ten carry approximately 9%. The sequencing sample was made of peripheral blood. These receptors all come from a woman aged 45 to 65 with active or convalescent COVID-19.

The chain employs TRBV9 and TRBJ2-7; D may be TRBD2 (6 bases). This CDR3 contains 14 residues. Germline V gene sequence: CDR1 SGDLS, CDR2 YYNGEE. V dropped 3 bases and J dropped 4 bases, with 14 bases sitting between them. Here the CDR3 reads CASSARDRGYEQYF. CDR3 bases: TGTGCCAGCAGCGCCCGGGACCGGGGGTACGAGCAGTACTTC.

The rearrangement uses TRBV18 and TRBJ1-3, with D perhaps matching TRBD1 (6 bases). Germline V gene lookup returns CDR1 KGHSH and CDR2 LQKENI. CDR3 length: 17 residues. The germline V and J ends were trimmed by 5 bases and 0 bases, with 17 bases remaining between them. The DNA for the CDR3 is TGTGCCAGCTCAAGGACTGGACAGCCGAGCTCTGGAAACACCATATATTTT. Translating gives CASSRTGQPSSGNTIYF.

This rearrangement joins TRBV19 to TRBJ1-4; TRBD1 aligns across 11 bases. The germline V gene has CDR1 LNHDA and CDR2 SQIVND (reference sequence). With V trimmed by 3 bases and J by 13 bases, 13 bases remained unmatched. The CDR3 has 16 residues. This CDR3 is CASSIRTGGTRTRLFF. In DNA, the CDR3 is TGTGCCAGTAGTATTAGGACAGGGGGCACAAGGACGAGACTGTTTTTT.

The chain uses TRBV30 and TRBJ1-2, with D uncertain. Trimming removed 0 bases from V and 8 bases from J, with 7 bases in between. The CDR3 has 11 residues. CDR1 GTSNPN and CDR2 SVGIG come from the germline V gene (reference sequence). CDR3 region: CAWSVSSGYTF. The CDR3 DNA is TGTGCCTGGAGTGTTTCAAGCGGCTACACCTTC. The whole variable domain, remainder taken from reference TRBV30 and TRBJ1-2, is SQTIHQWPATLVQPVGSPLSLECTVEGTSNPNLYWYRQAAGRGLQLLFYSVGIGQISSEVPQNLSASRPQDRQFILSSKKLLLSDSGFYLCAWSVSSGYTFGSGTRLTVV.

The V call is TRBV5-5, the J call TRBJ2-7, with 12 bases identical to TRBD2. This CDR3 is 16 amino acids long. Looked up from germline, CDR1 is SGHKS and CDR2 is YYEKEE (reference sequence). With 4 bases clipped from V and 7 bases from J, the junction kept 12 bases outside the gene matches. The CDR3 loop reads CASSKQPGTSGWEQYF. The CDR3 DNA reads TGTGCCAGCAGCAAACAACCCGGGACTAGCGGGTGGGAGCAGTACTTC.

The chain recombines TRBV12-3 or TRBV12-4 with TRBJ1-1; no firm D call. This CDR3 comprises 13 residues. The V end lost 2 bases, the J end lost 6 bases, and 10 bases lay between the germline ends. The CDR3 is CASSLILRAEAFF. CDR3 in DNA: TGTGCCAGCAGTTTAATCCTGAGGGCTGAAGCTTTCTTT.

This chain connects TRBV5-6 to TRBJ1-6, with D unclear. Trimming took 1 base from V and 5 from J, leaving 13 bases between them. Germline V gene data show CDR1 as SGHDT and CDR2 as YYEEEE. This CDR3 spans 16 amino acids. The CDR3 DNA is TGTGCCAGCAGCTTGCACCGGGGAATTAATAATTCACCCCTCCACTTT. It specifies CASSLHRGINNSPLHF.

Worth noting for this clone: Mismatch with germline at one junction end may stem from a read error. The rearrangement uses TRBV4-3 and TRBJ2-7; a weak D match, TRBD2 (5 bases). The CDR3 consists of 12 residues. Germline V lookup: CDR1 LGHNA, CDR2 YSLEER. CDR3: CASSQGTEAAVF. CDR3 nucleotides: TGCGCCAGCAGCCAAGGGACGGAGGCAGCCGTCTTC.

The chain couples TRBV30 to TRBJ1-1; D is possibly TRBD1 (6 bases). The germline V and J ends were trimmed by 4 bases and 11 bases, with 14 bases remaining between them. Germline CDR1 and CDR2: GTSNPN and SVGIG (reference sequence). The CDR3 length is 11 residues. The CDR3 coding sequence is TGTGCCTGGAACGGAAGGGGGAGCGCTTTCTTT. It translates to CAWNGRGSAFF.

A few counts support this clone. The V call is TRBV4-1, the J call TRBJ2-1, with D tentatively TRBD1 (6 bases). V lost 4 bases and J lost 3, with 10 bases in between. CDR1 and CDR2 from the germline V gene are MGHRA and YSYEKL. The CDR3 runs 14 residues. For the CDR3, the DNA is TGCGCCAGCAGCCCCGGGACAAGCTACAATGAGCAGTTCTTC. Protein product: CASSPGTSYNEQFF.

This rearrangement joins TRBV28 to TRBJ2-5; TRBD1 is a possible D gene (6 bases). The length of the CDR3 is 14 residues. Germline CDR1 is MDHEN and CDR2 is SYDVKM. V lost 3 bases to trimming and J lost 5 bases, with 13 bases between them. CDR3 region: CASSFDTRGETQYF. CDR3 DNA: TGTGCCAGCAGTTTCGATACTAGGGGGGAGACCCAGTACTTC.

V usage is TRBV5-6 and J usage is TRBJ2-5; perhaps TRBD1 as D (5 bases). V was clipped by 4 bases and J by 4 bases, with 17 bases between them. The CDR3 runs to 15 residues. Germline V CDR1 and CDR2: SGHDT, YYEEEE. CDR3 nucleotide sequence: TGTGCCAGCAGCGTCGTGGCAGGGCCCCTAGAGACCCAGTACTTC. Residues: CASSVVAGPLETQYF.

The rearrangement uses TRBV2 and TRBJ1-3; D gene uncertain. CDR1 SNHLY and CDR2 FYNNEI come from the germline V gene. The CDR3 contains 14 residues. V was clipped by 2 bases and J by 2 bases, with 7 bases between them. The CDR3 loop reads CASSETGTGNTIYF. CDR3 nucleotide sequence: TGTGCCAGCAGTGAAACGGGTACTGGAAACACCATATATTTT. Based on the CDR3 plus reference TRBV2 and TRBJ1-3, the full variable domain is EPEVTQTPSHQVTQMGQEVILRCVPISNHLYFYWYRQILGQKVEFLVSFYNNEISEKSEIFDDQFSVERPDGSNFTLKIRSTKLEDSAMYFCASSETGTGNTIYFGEGSWLTVV.

V usage is TRBV6-4 and J usage is TRBJ2-7; 7 bases agree with TRBD1. V trimming: 10 bases; J trimming: 0 bases; junction bases outside the gene matches: 6. Germline CDR1 reads MRHNA; CDR2 reads SNTAGT. This CDR3 contains 13 residues. The CDR3 nucleotides read TGTGCCACTTCCGACAGGGACTCCTACGAGCAGTACTTC. Its translation is CATSDRDSYEQYF.

The chain carries TRBV28 and TRBJ2-3; 12 nucleotides align to TRBD2. The V gene end was trimmed by 2 bases and the J gene end by 6 bases; junction bases not matched to a gene: 9. The CDR3 is made up of 17 amino acids. Germline values: CDR1 MDHEN, CDR2 SYDVKM. The CDR3 here is CASSLPGRTSGKDTQYF. The DNA for the CDR3 is TGTGCCAGCAGTTTACCAGGGAGGACTAGCGGGAAGGATACGCAGTATTTT. The full variable domain, its missing parts supplied by reference TRBV28 and TRBJ2-3, is DVKVTQSSRYLVKRTGEKVFLECVQDMDHENMFWYRQDPGLGLRLIYFSYDVKMKEKGDIPEGYSVSREKKERFSLILESASTNQTSMYLCASSLPGRTSGKDTQYFGPGTRLTVL.

V and J are TRBV2 and TRBJ2-1, with no clear D. The germline CDR1 and CDR2 sequences are SNHLY and FYNNEI. Trimming shortened V by 7 bases and J by 7 bases, and 8 bases separated the two germline ends. This CDR3 has 11 amino acids. The chain's CDR3 is CASIRSNEQFF. CDR3 DNA sequence: TGTGCCAGCATCCGGTCTAATGAGCAGTTCTTC.

The chain joins TRBV7-9 to TRBJ2-3; 10 bases line up with TRBD2. The CDR3 totals 14 residues. The V gene end was trimmed by 5 bases and the J gene end by 4 bases; junction bases not matched to a gene: 3. The germline V gene encodes CDR1 SEHNR and CDR2 FQNEAQ (reference sequence). The CDR3 nucleotides read TGTGCCAGCAGCCCTAGCGGGAGAGCAGATACGCAGTATTTT. It codes for CASSPSGRADTQYF.

This clone was seen once. V and J are TRBV6-4 and TRBJ2-7; 7 bases agree with TRBD2. Germline CDR1 and CDR2: MRHNA and SNTAGT. The CDR3 consists of 15 residues. The V gene end was trimmed by 6 bases and the J gene end by 3 bases; junction bases not matched to a gene: 11. For the CDR3, the DNA is TGTGCCAGCAGCCAACGAGGTGGCGGGAGCTACGAGCAGTACTTC. Protein product: CASSQRGGGSYEQYF.

This chain joins TRBV6-2 or TRBV6-3 and TRBJ1-2; 9 bases line up with TRBD1. CDR1 is MNHEY, CDR2 SVGEGT, per germline. The length of the CDR3 is 15 residues. The trim removed 6 bases at V and 8 bases at J, leaving 13 bases unmatched. The CDR3 DNA reads as TGTGCCAGCAGCCACCAGACCGGGACAGGGAAGGGCTACACCTTC. Translating gives CASSHQTGTGKGYTF.

The V and J genes are TRBV19 and TRBJ1-1; TRBD1 aligns across 7 bases. The CDR3 extends over 16 amino acids. The J segment lost 2 bases and the V segment lost 1 base, leaving 7 bases of the junction unmatched. Germline CDR1 reads LNHDA; CDR2 reads SQIVND (reference sequence). CDR3 residues: CASSIARTGHNTEAFF. CDR3 DNA: TGTGCCAGTAGTATAGCCCGGACAGGACATAACACTGAAGCTTTCTTT.

The V call is TRBV6-6, the J call TRBJ1-1; TRBD1 is a possible D gene (6 bases). CDR1 MNHNY and CDR2 SVGAGI come from the germline V gene (reference sequence). Trimming took off 4 bases at V and 5 bases at J, with 11 bases between the two ends. This CDR3 is 13 amino acids long. The DNA of the CDR3 is TGTGCCAGCAGTTCCCCAACAGGGACTGAAGCTTTCTTT. It yields the protein CASSSPTGTEAFF.

The CDR3 nucleotides are TGTGCCAGCAGCAAGAGGGGGACTAGCGTTCCTAGCACAGATACGCAGTATTTT. This codes for CASSKRGTSVPSTDTQYF. The rearrangement joins TRBV21-1 to TRBJ2-3; the table assigns TRBD2, which was not confirmed against the DNA. TRBV21-1 is a listed pseudogene. CDR3 size: 18 residues.